What follows is one T cell receptor (beta chain) and its context. The target of this receptor is not known. Base quality data are lacking; no much larger clone is found one base away. The CDR3 regions of human TCRbeta chains were analyzed by immunosequencing. As for the original processing: TCRs in the repertoires were compared against a reference library of SARS-CoV-2-specific TCRs that had been generated with the MIRA antigen-specificity platform. Breadth was defined as the fraction of unique TCRs that were SARS-CoV-2-associated, and depth was defined as the fraction of total T cells that were SARS-CoV-2-associated. Using the MIRA data, each spike-specific TCR was mapped to the spike region that the TCR reacts to and placed in a CD4 or CD8 class. Log10-transformed breadth and depth values were compared by one-way ANOVA with Sidak's multiple comparisons tests. The clones in this table, taken by TCRdb from immuneACCESS, are in-frame only. Not every clone is retained; where verified, under half of the shortfall comes from an unresolved V gene, and the cause of the rest is unknown. The V and J calls and clone size come from that table; D and trimming were worked out from the DNA. This sample is represented by 120,000 or so clones; about 87% of them were singletons. Under 11% of the sample is in the top ten clones.

This sample was included in a study of T cell responses to AZD1222 COVID-19 vaccine (dated by TCRdb to about 2021). Some background on the complete study: Because spike-specific TCR depth and breadth did not differ between the two schedules, AZD1222 recipients who got a second dose at roughly 4 weeks were pooled with those who got a second dose at roughly 12 weeks. A total of around 240 trial participants underwent TCR sequencing, of whom roughly 210 had received two doses of AZD1222 and 26 had received two doses of the MenACWY control vaccine. Enrollment into the trials was organized by age into subgroups of 18-55, 56-69 and 70-plus years, and those subgroups contained approximately 150, 30 and 60 TCR-sequenced participants, respectively. Here is what the overall study found, with its caveats: The vaccine-associated CD4 TCRs covered the entire spike protein, and the dominant responses fell in regions 160-218 and 743-854. Most participants were white British and females outnumbered males, and the authors suggested that clonal diversity may have been underestimated. Conclusions about previously exposed vaccinees are limited because only 5 or 6 AZD1222 recipients were SARS-CoV-2 seropositive at baseline. Spike-specific TCR breadth and depth rose significantly after two AZD1222 doses compared with day 0 and with MenACWY recipients. In the small 56-69-year group, the increase in depth fell short of significance, most likely because of low power. Epitopes outside the regions mutated in the B.1.351 and B.1.1.7 variants were reportedly recognized by nearly half of the unique spike-specific TCRs. No day 14 peak-response samples were available, so repertoires were characterized only after the peak T cell response.

Trimming takes 1 base off V and 7 bases off J; junction bases not matched to a gene: 7. The CDR3 runs 16 residues from the cysteine to the phenylalanine. Of all the DNA, just the CDR3 is kept, 48 bases in frame from base 1. CDR1 LGHDT and CDR2 YNNKEL are derived from the germline V gene (reference sequence). This sample's time point label indicates: baseline before first vaccination. Vaccinee samples came from UK trials COV001 and COV002, including a single-blind randomized controlled phase 2/3 trial of AZD1222 (ChAdOx1 nCoV-19) in healthy adults. For TCRbeta chain sequencing, PBMC samples were collected from trial participants at day 0 and at day 28 after the second dose.

The chain uses TRBV3-1 (or the pseudogene TRBV3-2) and TRBJ2-1; 10 junctional bases match TRBD2. The sample was peripheral blood, taken on day 0 of AZD1222 vaccination. This receptor was identified in an adult in good health. The nucleotide sequence is given as TGTGCCAGCAGCCAAGCCGTAGCGGGAGGCCGGAATGAGCAGTTCTTC. Protein translation: CASSQAVAGGRNEQFF.